In this sample, the clone carrying this T cell receptor beta chain turned up a few times. CDR3 length: 12 residues. Trimming removed 7 bases from V and 8 bases from J; junction bases left unmatched: 7. Germline loops: CDR1 MDHEN, CDR2 SYDVKM. The data originate from a study of T cells after posttransplantation cyclophosphamide. Libraries were prepared by immunoSEQ multiplex PCR; TCRdb keeps only in-frame clonotypes and omits some of them. This sample has 25,000 to 30,000 clones and no singletons, with under 3% in the ten largest. This sequence was found in an older woman in good health, CMV-negative, and a related stem cell transplant donor. The sample comprised PBMCs. The chain couples TRBV28 to TRBJ1-2; 7 nucleotides line up with TRBD1. CDR3 nucleotides: TGTGCCAGCAAGACAGGGACCTACGGCTACACCTTC. Its translation: CASKTGTYGYTF.